This TCR beta chain was retrieved from a study of cytomegalovirus exposure and HLA in healthy donors. Regarding the study as a whole: The majority of CMV-associated TCR beta chains were reported as apparently HLA-restricted in a later analysis. CMV serostatus was the only recorded immune exposure for donors. For most TCR beta V segments, an earlier analysis put the productive rate at about 90% or about 30% of the time.

The PCR employed 60 Vbeta primers together with 13 Jbeta primers. Using immunoSEQ multiplex PCR, the repertoire was profiled, and TCRdb retains in-frame clones only, with some absent. The sample has around 130,000 clones; 82% are singletons. Remarks on this clone: Its antigen is still unknown.

This CDR3 region has 16 residues. Trimming pared 5 bases from V and 1 base from J, leaving 15 bases between. The germline CDR1 and CDR2 sequences are SGHTA and FQGTGA. This TCR derives from a boy younger than 18 in good health and CMV-seronegative. Sequencing was done on a sample of PBMCs. This rearrangement joins TRBV7-3 to TRBJ1-3; D gene unclear. DNA of the CDR3: TGTGCCAGCAGCCCCGAAGGAGCTGGGTCTGGAAACACCATATATTTT. Its translation: CASSPEGAGSGNTIYF.